Below are 28 T cell receptor beta chains sequenced from a single sample in a study of control samples from healthy donors and cancer patients. Measured with immunoSEQ multiplex PCR; TCRdb has only the in-frame clones, and not every one. The repertoire holds 90,000 to 130,000 clones, with roughly 90% as singletons. Sequencing input: PBMCs. These receptors were collected from a woman in her sixties or seventies with lung cancer.

The chain couples TRBV6-5 to TRBJ2-1; D may be TRBD1 (5 bases). Trimming pared 8 bases from V and 8 bases from J, leaving 16 bases between. Germline V gene data show CDR1 as MNHEY and CDR2 as SVGAGI. The CDR3 runs to 13 residues. The CDR3 DNA reads as TGTGCCAGCGCTAGGGGCAGGTTGTATGAGCAGTTCTTC. This translates into CASARGRLYEQFF.

This rearrangement joins TRBV7-2 to TRBJ1-1, with unresolved D. Between the trimmed V and J ends, which lost 5 bases and 1 base, there was a span of 8 bases. Germline V gene lookup returns CDR1 SGHTA and CDR2 FQGNSA. CDR3 length: 13 residues. The CDR3 protein is CASSIEGNTEAFF. The CDR3 coding sequence is TGTGCCAGCAGCATTGAAGGGAACACTGAAGCTTTCTTT.

The chain links TRBV11-3 to TRBJ1-1, with TRBD1 matching 7 bases. This CDR3 is 13 amino acids long. CDR1 is SGHNT and CDR2 is YENEEA in the germline V gene. The V and J ends lost 1 base and 7 bases, in that order; junction bases with no gene match: 3. As DNA, the CDR3 is TGTGCCAGCAGCTTAGTAGGGGGCTTTGAAGCTTTCTTT. It yields the protein CASSLVGGFEAFF.

The chain links TRBV4-1 to TRBJ2-3, with TRBD1 matching 7 bases. Germline CDR1 MGHRA, CDR2 YSYEKL. Trimming took 4 bases from V and 3 from J; bases not matched to a gene: 13. CDR3 length: 17 residues. The CDR3 here is CASSPPTKATGTDTQYF. The DNA of the CDR3 is TGCGCCAGCAGCCCGCCTACCAAGGCGACAGGGACAGATACGCAGTATTTT.

V is TRBV5-8 and J is TRBJ1-1, with no clear D. Per germline, CDR1 SGHTS and CDR2 YDEGEE. This CDR3 is 13 amino acids long. Trimming pared 5 bases from V and 2 bases from J, leaving 10 bases between. CDR3 in amino acids: CASREAVNTEAFF. DNA for the CDR3: TGTGCCAGCAGGGAGGCAGTCAACACTGAAGCTTTCTTT.

The genes are TRBV24-1 and TRBJ2-5; D unclear. Per germline, CDR1 KGHDR and CDR2 SFDVKD. Trimming removed 3 bases at V and 3 bases at J, with 7 bases between. This CDR3 region has 13 residues. CDR3 nucleotides: TGTGCCACCAGTGATGTTGGAGAAGAGACCCAGTACTTC. Its translation: CATSDVGEETQYF.

V usage is TRBV4-3 and J usage is TRBJ1-5, with D unresolved. CDR1 is LGHNA and CDR2 is YSLEER in the germline V gene. V was clipped by 2 bases and J by 1 base, with 12 bases between them. CDR3 length: 16 amino acids. The CDR3 reads CASSQSALDSNQPQHF. CDR3 nucleotides: TGCGCCAGCAGCCAATCAGCATTAGACAGCAATCAGCCCCAGCATTTT.

The sample holds one count of this clone. The V gene is TRBV27, the J gene TRBJ1-6, with 7 bases identical to TRBD1. Trimming removed 5 bases from V and 9 bases from J; junction bases left unmatched: 7. This CDR3 is built from 14 residues. Germline CDR1 and CDR2: MNHEY and SMNVEV (reference sequence). The CDR3 sequence: CASSTGVGGSPLHF. In nucleotides, the CDR3 is TGTGCCAGCAGTACAGGGGTCGGAGGTTCACCCCTCCACTTT.

This chain joins TRBV3-1 (or the pseudogene TRBV3-2) and TRBJ2-5; possibly TRBD1 for D (6 bases). V was cut by 5 bases and J by 0 bases, with 10 bases left in between. The germline gives CDR1 LGHDT, CDR2 YNNKEL (reference sequence). This CDR3 spans 14 amino acids. CDR3 sequence: CASSRRQDQETQYF. The CDR3 DNA reads TGTGCCAGCAGCAGACGACAGGACCAAGAGACCCAGTACTTC.

This chain links TRBV3-1 (or the pseudogene TRBV3-2) with TRBJ1-3; D is ambiguous. Germline loops: CDR1 LGHDT, CDR2 YNNKEL (reference sequence). Trimming removed 1 base at V and 2 bases at J, with 9 bases between. The length of the CDR3 is 15 residues. DNA of the CDR3: TGTGCCAGCAGCCAAGGTCGTTCAGCTGGAAACACCATATATTTT. It is translated as CASSQGRSAGNTIYF.

This chain connects TRBV18 to TRBJ2-5, with TRBD1 matching 7 bases. This CDR3 is built from 14 residues. The V gene's germline CDR1 is KGHSH and CDR2 LQKENI. The junction had 5 bases not matched to a gene; V was cut back by 2 bases and J by 5 bases. The CDR3 loop reads CASSPRGLGETQYF. CDR3 DNA sequence: TGTGCCAGCTCACCAAGGGGGCTGGGGGAGACCCAGTACTTC.

The V gene is TRBV2, the J gene TRBJ1-1; 9 nucleotides agree with TRBD1. Per germline, CDR1 SNHLY and CDR2 FYNNEI. Trimming cost V 6 bases and J 3 bases; bases outside gene matches: 8. This CDR3 spans 15 amino acids. CDR3 region: CASSRDRVRHTEAFF. CDR3 in DNA: TGTGCCAGCAGCCGGGACAGGGTACGGCACACTGAAGCTTTCTTT.

V gene TRBV19 combines with J gene TRBJ2-2; 16 bases fit TRBD2. The CDR3 sequence is 20 residues long. Germline loops: CDR1 LNHDA, CDR2 SQIVND (reference sequence). V dropped 7 bases and J dropped 2; count of bases not matched to a gene: 13. CDR3 bases: TGTGCCAGTATCCGACTCCCCGGGACTAGCGGGAGGGGAAACACCGGGGAGCTGTTTTTT. Its protein product is CASIRLPGTSGRGNTGELFF.

The chain is built from TRBV12-3 or TRBV12-4 and TRBJ1-1; D is unresolved. The CDR3 totals 13 residues. V was clipped by 3 bases and J by 1 base, with 6 bases between them. The CDR3 DNA follows: TGTGCCAGCAGTTTTAATTGGAACACTGAAGCTTTCTTT. It yields the protein CASSFNWNTEAFF.

J is TRBJ2-2 and V is TRBV5-4; D unclear. V dropped 1 base and J dropped 1 base, with 5 bases sitting between them. Germline V gene data show CDR1 as SGHNT and CDR2 as YYREEE (reference sequence). This CDR3 contains 14 residues. The CDR3 loop reads CASSLIQNTGELFF. Here the CDR3 DNA reads TGTGCCAGCAGCTTGATTCAGAACACCGGGGAGCTGTTTTTT.

The V call is TRBV7-2, the J call TRBJ2-2; 8 bases are shared with TRBD1. Unmatched junction bases numbered 8, after V lost 5 bases and J lost 6 bases. Germline CDR1 and CDR2: SGHTA and FQGNSA. This CDR3 has 15 residues. The CDR3 loop reads CASSLRQGRAGELFF. The CDR3 DNA reads TGTGCCAGCAGCCTACGACAGGGGAGAGCCGGGGAGCTGTTTTTT.

This chain links TRBV19 with TRBJ2-1; TRBD1 or TRBD2 may be the D gene (5 bases each). Germline V lookup: CDR1 LNHDA, CDR2 SQIVND (reference sequence). The CDR3 has 14 residues. V lost 7 bases and J lost 0, with 10 bases in between. CDR3 DNA: TGTGCCAGTAAAGAGGGGAGCTCCTACAATGAGCAGTTCTTC. Protein product: CASKEGSSYNEQFF.

This rearrangement joins TRBV7-2 to TRBJ2-3; D gene unclear. Per germline, CDR1 SGHTA and CDR2 FQGNSA. The CDR3 runs 16 residues. Trimming pared 5 bases from V and 1 base from J, leaving 16 bases between. The chain's CDR3 is CASSPLRGAGTDTQYF. In nucleotides, the CDR3 is TGTGCCAGCAGCCCACTGCGAGGAGCTGGCACAGATACGCAGTATTTT.

The genes are TRBV6-6 and TRBJ1-1; D perhaps matches TRBD1 (5 bases). V lost 7 bases, J lost 1 base, and 16 bases lay in between. The CDR3 extends over 15 amino acids. Germline V lookup: CDR1 MNHNY, CDR2 SVGAGI (reference sequence). The CDR3 DNA reads TGTGCCAGCATGAGGGGTAGCGAGGCGAACACTGAAGCTTTCTTT. Its protein product is CASMRGSEANTEAFF.

The chain is built from TRBV18 and TRBJ2-1; 10 bases agree with TRBD2. The J segment lost 9 bases and the V segment lost 5 bases, leaving 10 bases of the junction unmatched. Germline CDR1 is KGHSH and CDR2 is LQKENI. CDR3 length: 15 amino acids. CDR3 amino acids: CASSALAGEASEQFF. CDR3 DNA sequence: TGTGCCAGCTCAGCCCTAGCGGGAGAAGCGAGTGAGCAGTTCTTC.

This clone rates as medium-sized. This chain links TRBV28 with TRBJ1-3; D perhaps matches TRBD1 (5 bases). This CDR3 has 14 amino acids. The ends were cut back, 10 bases at V and 0 bases at J, with 13 bases in the middle. Looked up from germline, CDR1 is MDHEN and CDR2 is SYDVKM. This chain's CDR3 is CATGPVRSGNTIYF. In DNA form, the CDR3 reads TGTGCCACGGGGCCTGTCCGCTCTGGAAACACCATATATTTT.

This chain uses TRBV19 with TRBJ2-1; TRBD1 aligns across 7 bases. This CDR3 has 12 amino acids. The germline gives CDR1 LNHDA, CDR2 SQIVND (reference sequence). V lost 7 bases, J lost 4 bases, and 1 base stayed unmatched. CDR3 nucleotide sequence: TGTGCCAGTACGGACAGGTACAATGAGCAGTTCTTC. It is translated as CASTDRYNEQFF.

J is TRBJ2-1 and V is TRBV14, with a weak D call TRBD2 (5 bases). Germline assignment: CDR1 SGHDN and CDR2 FVKESK. Trimming stripped 4 bases from V and 9 bases from J, with 13 bases between. This CDR3 comprises 13 residues. In DNA, the CDR3 is TGTGCCAGCAGCCCCGGGGAGACTATTGAGCAGTTCTTC. Protein: CASSPGETIEQFF.

The chain joins TRBV9 to TRBJ2-5; tentatively, D is TRBD2 (7 bases). CDR1 is SGDLS and CDR2 is YYNGEE in the germline V gene. Deletions cut 0 bases from V and 5 bases from J, with 14 bases between. This CDR3 has 15 amino acids. The CDR3 DNA sequence: TGTGCCAGCAGCGTAGGAGGGGGGGCGGTGGAGACCCAGTACTTC. Its protein is CASSVGGGAVETQYF.

J is TRBJ2-7 and V is TRBV6-5; TRBD1 matches 8 bases. Germline CDR1 is MNHEY and CDR2 is SVGAGI. This CDR3 has 14 amino acids. Losses at the gene ends were 8 bases for V and 2 bases for J; bases not matched to a gene: 8. The CDR3 coding sequence is TGTGCCAGCGGGGGACAGGAGCCCACCTACGAGCAGTACTTC. Its protein product is CASGGQEPTYEQYF.

The chain joins TRBV20-1 to TRBJ1-2, with 8 bases that match TRBD1. The germline gives CDR1 DFQATT, CDR2 SNEGSKA (reference sequence). The ends lost 3 bases at V and 7 bases at J; junction bases unmatched: 10. This CDR3 has 14 residues. CDR3 DNA: TGCAGTGCTAGTCGATCAACAGGGGGAAGTGGCTACACCTTC. Its protein product is CSASRSTGGSGYTF.

The genes are TRBV7-2 and TRBJ2-2; TRBD1 aligns across 8 bases. With V trimmed by 0 bases and J by 1 base, 7 bases remained unmatched. The CDR3 spans 18 residues. The germline V gene encodes CDR1 SGHTA and CDR2 FQGNSA. CDR3 loop: CASSLAPTGTGNTGELFF. The CDR3 DNA reads as TGTGCCAGCAGCTTAGCCCCAACCGGGACAGGGAACACCGGGGAGCTGTTTTTT.

The genes are TRBV4-2 and TRBJ2-1; 8 bases agree with TRBD1. The ends lost 1 base at V and 7 bases at J; junction bases unmatched: 0. The CDR3 is 13 residues long. The germline gives CDR1 LGHNA, CDR2 YNFKEQ. In DNA form, the CDR3 reads TGTGCCAGCAGCCAAGGGACAGGGAATGAGCAGTTCTTC. This sequence encodes CASSQGTGNEQFF.